What follows describes a single T cell receptor (beta chain). There are 15 residues in the CDR3. Trimming pared 5 bases from V and 1 base from J, leaving 13 bases between. Germline CDR1 SGHRS, CDR2 YFSETQ. Authors' data handling: Reference gene primers were amplified, and this amplification served to estimate nucleated cell counts. Profiling relied on immunoSEQ multiplex PCR, and the TCRdb table lists in-frame clones only, not all of them. The DNA gave D and trimming, while V, J and clone size come from that table. The sample holds 250,000 to 350,000 clones, about 88% seen once. This sample is drawn from a study of blood T cell repertoires in COVID-19. The overall study: The samples span acute and convalescent COVID-19 from the United States, Italy and Spain. T cells, B-cell-depleted T cells, or PBMCs provided the cDNA or gDNA that served as material.

The rearrangement links TRBV5-1 to TRBJ1-5; tentatively, D is TRBD1 (5 bases). The sequence derives from a woman aged 55 to 70 with acute or convalescent COVID-19. Input material: peripheral blood. CDR3 bases: TGCGCCAGCAGGCCGTCGGGGGAGAGCAATCAGCCCCAGCATTTT. Translating it yields CASRPSGESNQPQHF.